This T cell receptor beta chain is from a study of blood T cell repertoires in COVID-19. On the study more broadly: From T cells, B-cell-depleted T cells, or PBMCs came the material, which was cDNA or gDNA.

Only in-frame clones appear in the TCRdb table, and some are missing; sequencing was by immunoSEQ multiplex PCR. The sample shows around 270,000 clones, around 87% of them seen only once. With 2 bases clipped from V and 5 bases from J, the junction kept 8 bases outside the gene matches. The CDR3 has 15 amino acids. Germline lookup yields CDR1 SGHTA and CDR2 FQGTGA. Sequences were obtained from peripheral blood. This clonotype originated in a woman in her fifties or sixties with COVID-19, enrolled during active disease. The J gene is TRBJ2-5, the V gene TRBV7-3; 7 bases align to TRBD2. The CDR3 region has the DNA TGTGCCAGCAGCTTACGCGGACTAGAGGGGGAGACCCAGTACTTC. The encoded protein is CASSLRGLEGETQYF.